One and the same sample provided the 9 T cell receptor beta chains below, sequenced in a study of cytomegalovirus exposure and HLA in healthy donors. PCR used 60 Vbeta primers and 13 Jbeta primers. Clones were read by immunoSEQ multiplex PCR, and TCRdb kept only the in-frame ones, dropping some. The table shows about 82,000 clones, with approximately 69% occurring only once. Specimen: PBMCs. These receptors were obtained from a man aged 40-49 years in good health and CMV-seropositive.

The chain joins TRBV5-1 to TRBJ2-7; TRBD2 matches 14 bases. V shed 4 bases, J shed 4 bases, and the junction held 1 base outside the gene matches. The CDR3 spans 14 residues. Per the germline V gene, CDR1 is SGHRS and CDR2 is YFSETQ. CDR3 coding DNA: TGCGCCAGCAGCGGGACTAGCGGGGGTTACGAGCAGTACTTC. This sequence encodes CASSGTSGGYEQYF.

The V gene is TRBV7-8, the J gene TRBJ2-7, with TRBD2 matching over 10 bases. Per the germline V gene, CDR1 is SGHVS and CDR2 is FQNEAQ. Losses at the gene ends were 1 base for V and 2 bases for J; bases not matched to a gene: 2. This CDR3 contains 15 residues. In DNA form, the CDR3 reads TGTGCCAGCAGCTTAGTCCTAGCGGGGGCCTACGAGCAGTACTTC. Amino acid sequence: CASSLVLAGAYEQYF.

V gene TRBV6-1 combines with J gene TRBJ1-2, with 9 bases that match TRBD1. The germline V gene encodes CDR1 MNHNS and CDR2 SASEGT. Trimming cost V 0 bases and J 4 bases; bases outside gene matches: 3. The CDR3 extends over 15 amino acids. CDR3 sequence reads: CASSEATGGSYGYTF. The DNA of the CDR3 is TGTGCCAGCAGTGAAGCTACAGGGGGCAGCTATGGCTACACCTTC.

The chain uses TRBV2 and TRBJ1-4, with TRBD1 as a possible D gene (6 bases). V was shortened by 6 bases and J by 0 bases, with 17 bases between the two germline ends. Germline assignment: CDR1 SNHLY and CDR2 FYNNEI. The CDR3 has 17 residues. Here the CDR3 DNA reads TGTGCCAGCAGCCGAGGACAGCTATTTGCAACTAATGAAAAACTGTTTTTT. Protein: CASSRGQLFATNEKLFF.

The chain links TRBV11-2 to TRBJ2-7, with D maybe TRBD2 (6 bases). Deletions cut 5 bases from V and 1 base from J, with 18 bases between. Per germline, CDR1 SGHAT and CDR2 FQNNGV. CDR3 length: 16 residues. CDR3 sequence: CASSESGTWVSYEQYF. The CDR3, as DNA: TGTGCCAGCAGCGAATCCGGGACTTGGGTTTCCTACGAGCAGTACTTC.

CDR3 loop: CASSPPGLRGNEQFF. The CDR3 DNA follows: TGTGCCAGCTCACCCCCCGGATTGCGGGGGAATGAGCAGTTCTTC. The chain combines TRBV18 with TRBJ2-1, with 7 bases that match TRBD2. This CDR3 spans 15 amino acids. In germline, CDR1 is KGHSH, CDR2 LQKENI. J was trimmed by 7 bases and V by 3 bases; bases with no gene match: 9.

The V gene is TRBV27, the J gene TRBJ2-7; 8 bases align to TRBD2. This CDR3 has 18 amino acids. Per germline, CDR1 MNHEY and CDR2 SMNVEV (reference sequence). Trimming cost V 5 bases and J 5 bases; bases outside gene matches: 20. The CDR3 region has the DNA TGTGCCAGCAGTGGAATGCGTAGCGGGGCCCAGGTCGTCCACGAGCAGTACTTC. Translated, it gives CASSGMRSGAQVVHEQYF.

The rearrangement links TRBV19 to TRBJ2-1; 12 bases are a match to TRBD1. Germline assignment: CDR1 LNHDA and CDR2 SQIVND (reference sequence). The trim removed 5 bases at V and 8 bases at J, leaving 7 bases unmatched. The CDR3 consists of 15 residues. The CDR3 nucleotides read TGTGCCAGTAGTCCCCGGGACAGGGGGCGAGATGAGCAGTTCTTC. Translating gives CASSPRDRGRDEQFF.

The chain has TRBV11-2 and TRBJ1-2; the D is unclear. The ends were cut back, 0 bases at V and 7 bases at J, with 9 bases in the middle. Germline CDR1 is SGHAT and CDR2 is FQNNGV. The CDR3 sequence is 13 residues long. The CDR3 DNA is TGTGCCAGCAGCTTAGATCTAGGGAGTGGCTACACCTTC. This translates into CASSLDLGSGYTF.